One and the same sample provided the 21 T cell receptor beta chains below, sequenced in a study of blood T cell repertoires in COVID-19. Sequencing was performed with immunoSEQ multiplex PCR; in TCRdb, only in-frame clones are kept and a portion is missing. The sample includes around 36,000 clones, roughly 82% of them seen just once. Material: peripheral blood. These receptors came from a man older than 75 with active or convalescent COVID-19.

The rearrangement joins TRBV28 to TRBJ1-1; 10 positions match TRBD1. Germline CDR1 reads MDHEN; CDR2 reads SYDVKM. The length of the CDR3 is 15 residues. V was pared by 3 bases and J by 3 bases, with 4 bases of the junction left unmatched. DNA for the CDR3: TGTGCCAGCAGTTTGTTGGGACAGGGGCACACTGAAGCTTTCTTT. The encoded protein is CASSLLGQGHTEAFF.

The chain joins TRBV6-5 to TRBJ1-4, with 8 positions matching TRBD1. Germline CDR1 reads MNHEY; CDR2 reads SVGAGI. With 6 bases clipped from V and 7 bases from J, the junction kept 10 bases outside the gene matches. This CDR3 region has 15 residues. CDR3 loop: CASRPNRGGGEKLFF. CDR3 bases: TGTGCCAGCAGACCCAACAGGGGGGGCGGTGAAAAACTGTTTTTT.

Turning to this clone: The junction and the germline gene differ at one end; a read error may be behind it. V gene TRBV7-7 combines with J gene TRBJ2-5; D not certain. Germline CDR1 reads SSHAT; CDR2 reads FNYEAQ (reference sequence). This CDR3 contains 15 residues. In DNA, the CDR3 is TGTGCTAGCAGCTTAGTCGGCGGAAACCAAGAGACCCAGTACTTC. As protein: CASSLVGGNQETQYF.

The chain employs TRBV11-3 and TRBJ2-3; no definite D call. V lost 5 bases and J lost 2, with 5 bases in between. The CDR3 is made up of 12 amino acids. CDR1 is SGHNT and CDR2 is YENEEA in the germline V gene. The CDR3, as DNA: TGTGCCAGCAGCCGTATCACAGATACGCAGTATTTT. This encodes CASSRITDTQYF.

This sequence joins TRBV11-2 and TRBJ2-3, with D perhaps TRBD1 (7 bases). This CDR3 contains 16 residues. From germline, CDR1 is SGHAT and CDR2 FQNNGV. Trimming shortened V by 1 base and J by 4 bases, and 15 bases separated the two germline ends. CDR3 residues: CASSLAPGGSADTQYF. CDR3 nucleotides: TGTGCCAGCAGCTTAGCCCCAGGGGGGAGCGCAGATACGCAGTATTTT.

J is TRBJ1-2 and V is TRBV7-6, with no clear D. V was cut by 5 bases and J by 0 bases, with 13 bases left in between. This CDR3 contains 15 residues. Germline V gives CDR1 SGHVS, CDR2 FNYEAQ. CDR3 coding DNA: TGTGCCAGCAGCCCATTGGGCAACTCTAACTATGGCTACACCTTC. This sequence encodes CASSPLGNSNYGYTF.

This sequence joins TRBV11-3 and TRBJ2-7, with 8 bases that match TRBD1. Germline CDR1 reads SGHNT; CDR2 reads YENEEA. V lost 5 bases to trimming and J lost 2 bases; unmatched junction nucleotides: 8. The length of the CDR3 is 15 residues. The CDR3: CASSRTGSSTYEQYF. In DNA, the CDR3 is TGTGCCAGCAGCCGGACAGGGAGTAGCACCTACGAGCAGTACTTC. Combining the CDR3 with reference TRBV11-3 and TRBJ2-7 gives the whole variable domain EAGVVQSPRYKIIEKKQPVAFWCNPISGHNTLYWYLQNLGQGPELLIRYENEEAVDDSQLPKDRFSAERLKGVDSTLKIQPAELGDSAVYLCASSRTGSSTYEQYFGPGTRLTVT.

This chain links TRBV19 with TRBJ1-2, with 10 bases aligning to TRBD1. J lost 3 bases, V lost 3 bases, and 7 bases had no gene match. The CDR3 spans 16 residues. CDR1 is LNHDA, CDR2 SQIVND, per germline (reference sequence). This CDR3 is CASSIGATGGYYGYTF. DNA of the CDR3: TGTGCCAGTAGTATCGGGGCGACAGGGGGCTACTATGGCTACACCTTC.

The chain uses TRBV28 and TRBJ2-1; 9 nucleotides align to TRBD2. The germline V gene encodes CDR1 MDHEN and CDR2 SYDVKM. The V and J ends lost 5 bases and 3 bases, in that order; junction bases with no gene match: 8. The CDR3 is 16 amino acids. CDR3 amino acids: CASSAEREVSYNEQFF. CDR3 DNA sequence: TGTGCCAGCAGTGCGGAGCGGGAGGTGAGCTACAATGAGCAGTTCTTC.

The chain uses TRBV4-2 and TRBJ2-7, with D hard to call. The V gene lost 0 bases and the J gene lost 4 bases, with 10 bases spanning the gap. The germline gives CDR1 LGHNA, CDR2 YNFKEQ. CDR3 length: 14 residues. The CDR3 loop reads CASSQENYLYEQYF. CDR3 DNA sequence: TGTGCCAGCAGCCAAGAAAACTACTTGTACGAGCAGTACTTC.

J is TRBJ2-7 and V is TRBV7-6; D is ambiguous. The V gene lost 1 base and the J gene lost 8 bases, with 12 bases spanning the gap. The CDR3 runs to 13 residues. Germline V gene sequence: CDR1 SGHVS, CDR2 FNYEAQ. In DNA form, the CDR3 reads TGTGCCAGCAGCTTAGAGCCCAAGAGGAAGCAGTACTTC. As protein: CASSLEPKRKQYF.

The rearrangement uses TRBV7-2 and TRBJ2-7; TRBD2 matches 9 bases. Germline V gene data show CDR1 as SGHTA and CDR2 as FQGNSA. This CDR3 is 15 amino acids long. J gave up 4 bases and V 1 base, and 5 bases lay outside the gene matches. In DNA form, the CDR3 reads TGTGCCAGCAGCTTAGAGCGGGGGGCCAGTTACGAGCAGTACTTC. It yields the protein CASSLERGASYEQYF.

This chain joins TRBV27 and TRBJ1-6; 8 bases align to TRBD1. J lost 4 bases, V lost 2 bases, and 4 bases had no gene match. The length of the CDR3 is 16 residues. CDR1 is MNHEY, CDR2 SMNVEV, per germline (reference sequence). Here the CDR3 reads CASSLRGDRYNSPLHF. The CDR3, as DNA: TGTGCCAGCAGTTTACGGGGGGACAGGTATAATTCACCCCTCCACTTT.

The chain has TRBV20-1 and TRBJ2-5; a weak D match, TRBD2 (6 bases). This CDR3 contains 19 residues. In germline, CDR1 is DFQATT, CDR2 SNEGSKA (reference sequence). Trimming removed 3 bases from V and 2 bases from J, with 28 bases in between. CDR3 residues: CSASRRRRDGAERQETQYF. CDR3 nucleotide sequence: TGCAGTGCTAGTCGAAGGCGGCGGGACGGGGCTGAGCGGCAAGAGACCCAGTACTTC.

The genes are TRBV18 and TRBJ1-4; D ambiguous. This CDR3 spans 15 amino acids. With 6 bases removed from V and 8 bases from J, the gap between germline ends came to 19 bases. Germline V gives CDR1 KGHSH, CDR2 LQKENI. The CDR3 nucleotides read TGTGCCAGCTCCTACACGTCTCCCTCGGAGGAAAAACTGTTTTTT. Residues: CASSYTSPSEEKLFF. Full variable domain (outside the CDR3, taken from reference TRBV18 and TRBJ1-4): NAGVMQNPRHLVRRRGQEARLRCSPMKGHSHVYWYRQLPEEGLKFMVYLQKENIIDESGMPKERFSAEFPKEGPSILRIQQVVRGDSAAYFCASSYTSPSEEKLFFGSGTQLSVL.

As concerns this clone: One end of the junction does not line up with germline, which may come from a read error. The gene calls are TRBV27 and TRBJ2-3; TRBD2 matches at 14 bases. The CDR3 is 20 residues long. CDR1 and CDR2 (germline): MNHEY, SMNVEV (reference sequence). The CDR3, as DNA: TGTGCCAGCAGTTTCCAGGGACTAGCGGGAGTTTTCGCCGGGGGCCCCTTTTTACTTTTT. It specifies CASSFQGLAGVFAGGPFLLF.

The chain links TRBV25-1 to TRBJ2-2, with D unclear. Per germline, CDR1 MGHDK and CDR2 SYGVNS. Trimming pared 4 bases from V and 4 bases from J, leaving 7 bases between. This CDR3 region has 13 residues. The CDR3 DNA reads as TGTGCCAGCAGTGTGCCGGTCACCGGGGAGCTGTTTTTT. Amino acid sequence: CASSVPVTGELFF.

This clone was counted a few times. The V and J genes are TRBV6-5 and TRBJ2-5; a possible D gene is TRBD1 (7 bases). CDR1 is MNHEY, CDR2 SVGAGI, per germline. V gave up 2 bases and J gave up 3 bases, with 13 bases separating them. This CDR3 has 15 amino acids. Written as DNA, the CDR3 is TGTGCCAGCAGTTACACTACAGGGGAGGAAGAGACCCAGTACTTC. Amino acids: CASSYTTGEEETQYF.

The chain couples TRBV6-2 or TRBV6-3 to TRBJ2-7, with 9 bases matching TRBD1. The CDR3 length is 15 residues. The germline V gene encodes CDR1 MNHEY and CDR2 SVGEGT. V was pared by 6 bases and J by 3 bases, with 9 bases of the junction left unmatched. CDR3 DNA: TGTGCCAGCAGCGCCCCGGACAGGGGAAACTACGAGCAGTACTTC. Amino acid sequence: CASSAPDRGNYEQYF.

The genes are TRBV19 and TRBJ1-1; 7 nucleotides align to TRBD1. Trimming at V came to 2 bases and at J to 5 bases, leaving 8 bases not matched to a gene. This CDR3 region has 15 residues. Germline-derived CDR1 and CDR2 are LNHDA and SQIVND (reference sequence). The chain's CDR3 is CASSIPGGGGTEAFF. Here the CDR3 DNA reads TGTGCCAGTAGTATACCAGGGGGTGGTGGGACTGAAGCTTTCTTT.

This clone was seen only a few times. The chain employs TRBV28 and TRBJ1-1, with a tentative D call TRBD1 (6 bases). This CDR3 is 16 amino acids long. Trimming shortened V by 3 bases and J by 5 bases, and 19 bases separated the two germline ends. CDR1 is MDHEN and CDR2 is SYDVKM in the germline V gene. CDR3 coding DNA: TGTGCCAGCAGTTTTCCACTAGGGGGTTCGGGGACTGAAGCTTTCTTT. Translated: CASSFPLGGSGTEAFF.